The sequence of this T cell receptor (beta chain) was determined in a study of cytomegalovirus exposure and HLA in healthy donors (dated by TCRdb to 2017 to 2019). About the full investigation: In an earlier analysis of fewer than 750 of the donors, 276 Gb of sequence data and 90 million to 120 million unique TCR beta sequences from roughly 180 million T cells were reported. Approximately 300 gigabases of sequencing data and about 92 million unique TCR sequences made up an early release that covered under 750 HLA-typed donors. Among the roughly 390 genotyped donors, approximately 82% belonged to the genetic ancestry cluster associated with self-reported Caucasian donors. The study was designed to test whether signatures of past pathogen exposure could be identified by cataloging public T cell receptors. The T cell repertoires of around 730 subjects were profiled by immunosequencing and related to cytomegalovirus serostatus. In addition to the first cohort of about 650 subjects, a separate validation cohort of 120 different subjects was used. To predict cytomegalovirus infection status, the study combined high-throughput TCR immunosequencing, statistical association of individual TCRs with disease status, and machine learning. A later analysis re-analyzed previously published TCR beta repertoires from 550 to 700 donors and added high-resolution HLA genotyping to study TCR occurrence patterns. Rather than drawing on any new phenotypic data, the later analysis identified candidate immune exposures from TCR beta sequences and the way those sequences occurred across donors. In an earlier analysis of several hundred of the donors, high-throughput TCR beta sequencing was used to judge whether each TCR beta V gene segment behaved as functional or pseudogenic. Donor age, sex, ethnicity and CMV serostatus were compiled alongside the repertoire data. A later genetic analysis used genome-wide SNP genotypes for 398 of the 666 donors, treating that subset as a discovery cohort. Every repertoire in the discovery cohort had been generated on one and the same sequencing platform. Both class I and class II loci were covered by HLA typing, at four-digit resolution. The number of typed donors differed by locus: roughly 620-640 for A, B, C, DRB1 and DQB1; approximately 530 for DQA1; around 580 for DPA1; and roughly 450 for DPB1. A few DR-DQ haplotypes were treated as single units for association and clustering because of strong linkage in the cohort. Among around 400 genotyped donors of the cohort, an average of roughly 230,000 unique TCR beta nucleotide sequences was sequenced per donor, of which about 19% were non-productive. The research as a whole found: The 87-base-pair reads could not distinguish some IMGT-functional V segments, including TRBV6-2 and TRBV6-3, so those segments were excluded. According to a later analysis, parvovirus B19, influenza, CMV and Epstein-Barr virus appeared linked to several top co-occurrence clusters. In a later genetic analysis, a missense DCLRE1C variant was associated with V-gene and J-gene trimming of TCR beta chains, and the association was replicated in an independent cohort. HLA typing was unavailable for some donors at each locus, so association tests used only the typed subset. Assigning TCR associations to individual alleles was difficult when HLA alleles, especially DR and DQ, strongly co-occurred. Sequencing depth was assumed to be roughly uniform across donors in the presence/absence analyses, though that assumption may not hold. A later analysis found that most CMV-associated TCR beta chains appeared HLA-restricted, with HLA associations seemingly driven largely by CMV exposure. The study gave a list of more than 150 TCR beta chains associated with cytomegalovirus. Broadly in line with IMGT annotations, most TCR beta V segments showed up in productive rearrangements about 90% or about 30% of the time in an earlier analysis of several hundred of the donors. Most TCR sequences were seen in very few donors, while some public TCRs were found in many individuals. Because counts were too low, more than 15 rarely observed V segments, including chromosome 9 orphons, were excluded from the earlier analysis of 587 of the donors. In this cohort, only TCR beta chains were sequenced, and detectable features were limited by the absence of alpha or paired-chain data. A later analysis associated 15,000 or so TCR beta sequences with specific HLA alleles at a false discovery rate of 0.05. According to a later genetic analysis, donors in an Asian-associated ancestry cluster had fewer N-insertions in productive TCRs than the roughly 670-donor mean. In a later analysis, HLA-associated TCR beta chains were found to be more clonally expanded and to have lower generation probabilities than equally common non-associated chains. Cytomegalovirus status was reported to be diagnosed by the classifier with high specificity and sensitivity in both the original and validation cohorts. A later analysis found that TCR association rates varied across HLA loci, with DRB1 alleles showing the most associated TCRs and HLA-C alleles the fewest. According to the authors, the approach could potentially be generalized to other disease states and immunological phenotypes. In vitro tests confirmed that three of the cytomegalovirus-associated TCR beta chains recognize cytomegalovirus antigens. A cluster of highly shared sequence variants was judged likely to represent a technical artifact of the sequencing pipeline. CMV serostatus was the only immune exposure information available for the cohort. A further reported finding was that TCR beta sequences accurately predicted the HLA-A and HLA-B alleles for most subjects in the first cohort. Linkage disequilibrium might explain the correlated functional status among segregating V segments, but an unknown experimental factor could not be ruled out.

The cohort was made up of approximately 700 healthy bone marrow donors. At the time of sampling, all cohort members were nominally healthy, though unrecorded immune exposures were likely present. The donor was CMV seronegative and belonged to the group of several hundred seronegative cohort members. A peripheral blood sample was collected from each donor, and TCR beta sequencing was performed on peripheral blood mononuclear cells. The Qiagen DNeasy Blood Extraction Kit was used to extract genomic DNA from the blood cell samples. Libraries were made using the immunoSEQ multiplex PCR assay. The multiplex PCR relied on a mix of 60 forward primers for TCR Vbeta segments and 13 reverse primers for TCR Jbeta segments. The CDR3 region of rearranged TCR beta genes was amplified from genomic DNA by a multiplex PCR assay. The amplified TCR beta libraries were sequenced on the Illumina HiSeq System as 87-base-pair reads. The authors processed their data as follows. Across the roughly 670 repertoires, a later analysis counted tens of millions of unique TCR beta chains, some 11 million of which were shared by at least two donors. Raw reads were error-corrected and collapsed into unique sequences with a nearest-neighbor algorithm that merged closely related sequences to remove PCR and sequencing errors. To assign V, D and J gene segments, CDR3 sequences were aligned to IMGT reference sequences. Each retained sequence needed at least a six-nucleotide match to both a V gene segment and a J gene segment. Rearrangements were classified as productive when the CDR3 lacked stop codons and remained in frame with V and J, and all other rearrangements were classified as non-productive. Following IMGT convention, CDR3 was defined as the stretch from the second conserved V-encoded cysteine up to the conserved J-encoded phenylalanine. Sequences without an unambiguous match to a single V gene segment were excluded from the earlier analysis of over 500 of the donors. An earlier analysis of about 590 of the donors classified V segments as functional when productive rearrangements were above 56.7% and as segregating when the standard deviation between donors was above 5%. To diagnose cytomegalovirus status from the catalog of TCR beta chain sequences, a statistical classification framework was built. In a later analysis, V and J genes were assigned by comparing TCR nucleotide sequences against IMGT/GENE-DB human TR gene sequences. A later analysis assigned CDR3 sequences and most-parsimonious VDJ recombination scenarios with the TCRdist pipeline. In a later analysis, each TCR beta chain was defined by its CDR3 amino acid sequence together with its V-gene family, and reads lacking a unique V-gene family were excluded. As a way to deal with suspected cross-contamination and a sequencing artifact, a later analysis dropped more than 500 nucleotide sequences that were highly shared and had low generation probability. For each public chain, a later analysis derived a clonal expansion index from normalized ranks of inferred template counts within each repertoire. A later analysis computed generation probabilities with a VDJ recombination model fitted to out-of-frame rearrangements, and checked the results against IGoR. In a later analysis, TCR-TCR, TCR-HLA and TCR-CMV co-occurrence was scored with hypergeometric tests, and a repertoire-size bias correction was applied to TCR pairs. In a later analysis, false discovery rates were estimated by permuting HLA or CMV assignments 20 times. In a later analysis, co-occurring TCRs were grouped using DBSCAN, with TCRdist sequence similarity added in when clustering inside HLA-allele-positive subsets. Co-occurrence clustering excluded repertoires with fewer than 30,000 or more than 120,000 public chains, plus five with anomalous nucleotide sharing. TCRdb's version of the immuneACCESS table is confined to in-frame rearrangements and falls short of the full clone set. An unresolved V gene accounts for under half of the shortfall where checked; the remainder is of unknown origin. Clone size and V and J calls were adopted from that table, with D and trimming inferred from the DNA. The sample table contains 75,000 to 80,000 clones; only one count was recorded for around 80% of them. 1.1% of the sample is in the top ten clones.

Of note for this clone: Its cognate antigen has yet to be identified. Base qualities are not at hand, and no much larger clone is one base apart.

CDR1 and CDR2 are read off the germline V gene as SGHTA and FQGNSA. V and J lose 4 bases and 1 base, and a span of 19 bases separates them. CDR3 length: 17 amino acids, cysteine to phenylalanine. Only CDR3 DNA remains: 51 bases, in frame from the first base. The V and J segments used are TRBV7-2 and TRBJ2-5; 6 matching bases give a weak D call of TRBD1. This TCR was sampled from a male donor in good health and CMV-seronegative. The sequenced sample was PBMCs. The CDR3 has the sequence CASSSRGDTSIQETQYF. The DNA sequence is TGTGCCAGCAGCTCACGAGGGGACACTTCAATCCAAGAGACCCAGTACTTC.